The clone carrying this TCR beta chain has just one count. The record originates from a study of control samples from healthy donors and cancer patients. Germline V CDR1 and CDR2: WSHSY, SAAADI. This CDR3 contains 13 residues. V gave up 6 bases and J gave up 5 bases, with 13 bases separating them. Sequencing was performed with immunoSEQ multiplex PCR; in TCRdb, only in-frame clones are kept and a portion is missing. This sample has 130,000 to 150,000 clones, with over 90% found just once. V is TRBV10-2 and J is TRBJ1-1; the D gene is possibly TRBD1 (6 bases). This clonotype was obtained from a man in his sixties with colorectal cancer. The sequencing input was PBMCs. CDR3 protein: CASRAQQGTEAFF. The CDR3 bases are TGCGCCAGCAGGGCGCAACAGGGTACTGAAGCTTTCTTT.